The entry below describes one T cell receptor beta chain. TCRdb's copy holds only in-frame clones and misses some; the assay was immunoSEQ multiplex PCR. This table holds more than 400,000 clones, approximately 78% found once. The sample is drawn from a study of shared clonotypes between healthy human individuals. Trimming removed 2 bases from V and 4 bases from J, with 9 bases in between. There are 12 residues in the CDR3. CDR1 is GTSNPN and CDR2 is SVGIG in the germline V gene (reference sequence). Sequences were obtained from PBMCs. This receptor was identified in a woman aged 40 to 55 in good health. Some clones in this sample may be carry-over from other donors' samples. The chain recombines TRBV30 with TRBJ2-7, with D unresolved. The DNA for the CDR3 is TGTGCCTGGAGTTCGACCCTGTACGAGCAGTACTTC. It is translated as CAWSSTLYEQYF.